Sequencing of this T cell receptor beta chain was carried out in a study of OX40 agonist ivuxolimab in advanced cancers. The assay was immunoSEQ multiplex PCR, and TCRdb's table has in-frame clones only and misses some. The sample consists of tens of thousands of clones, about 83% of them appearing once. This CDR3 has 14 residues. Anyone with autoimmune disease history or systemic immunosuppression was excluded. The sequence derives from an adult with an advanced solid tumor such as melanoma, head and neck, liver or kidney cancer. Source: CD4+ or CD8+ T cells sorted from blood, taken in a trial of the OX40 agonist ivuxolimab. This chain connects TRBV1 to TRBJ2-1; the listed D gene, TRBD2, was not tested against the DNA. TRBV1 is recorded as a pseudogene. The CDR3, as DNA: TGCACCAGCAGCCAAGGAAGCGGGGGGGCCTTTGGGTTCTTC. Its translation: CTSSQGSGGAFGFF.